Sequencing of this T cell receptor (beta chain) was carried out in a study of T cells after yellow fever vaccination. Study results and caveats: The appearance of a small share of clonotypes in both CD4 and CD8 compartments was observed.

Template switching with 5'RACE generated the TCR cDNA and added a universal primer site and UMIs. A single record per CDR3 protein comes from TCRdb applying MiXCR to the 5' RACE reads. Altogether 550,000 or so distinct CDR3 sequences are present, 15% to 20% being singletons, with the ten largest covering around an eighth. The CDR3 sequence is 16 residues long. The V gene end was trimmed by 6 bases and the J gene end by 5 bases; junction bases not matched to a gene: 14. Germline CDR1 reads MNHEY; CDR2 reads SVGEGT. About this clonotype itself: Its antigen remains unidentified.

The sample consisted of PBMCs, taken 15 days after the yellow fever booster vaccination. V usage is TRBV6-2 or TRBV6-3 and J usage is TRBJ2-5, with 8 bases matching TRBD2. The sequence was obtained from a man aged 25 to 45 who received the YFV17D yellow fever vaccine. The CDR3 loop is CASSQPYRGRSETQYF. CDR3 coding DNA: TGTGCCAGCAGCCAACCTTATCGCGGGAGGTCGGAGACCCAGTACTTC.